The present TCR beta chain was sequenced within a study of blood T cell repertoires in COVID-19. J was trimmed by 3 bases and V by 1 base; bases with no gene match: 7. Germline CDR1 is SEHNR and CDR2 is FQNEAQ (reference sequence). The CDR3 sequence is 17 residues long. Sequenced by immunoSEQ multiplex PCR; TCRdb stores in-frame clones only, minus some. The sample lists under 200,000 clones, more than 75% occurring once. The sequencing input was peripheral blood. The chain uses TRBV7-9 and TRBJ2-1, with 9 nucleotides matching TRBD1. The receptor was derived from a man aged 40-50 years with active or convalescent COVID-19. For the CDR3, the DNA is TGTGCCAGCAGCTTAGGCGTACCGGGACAGGGCTACAATGAGCAGTTCTTC. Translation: CASSLGVPGQGYNEQFF.